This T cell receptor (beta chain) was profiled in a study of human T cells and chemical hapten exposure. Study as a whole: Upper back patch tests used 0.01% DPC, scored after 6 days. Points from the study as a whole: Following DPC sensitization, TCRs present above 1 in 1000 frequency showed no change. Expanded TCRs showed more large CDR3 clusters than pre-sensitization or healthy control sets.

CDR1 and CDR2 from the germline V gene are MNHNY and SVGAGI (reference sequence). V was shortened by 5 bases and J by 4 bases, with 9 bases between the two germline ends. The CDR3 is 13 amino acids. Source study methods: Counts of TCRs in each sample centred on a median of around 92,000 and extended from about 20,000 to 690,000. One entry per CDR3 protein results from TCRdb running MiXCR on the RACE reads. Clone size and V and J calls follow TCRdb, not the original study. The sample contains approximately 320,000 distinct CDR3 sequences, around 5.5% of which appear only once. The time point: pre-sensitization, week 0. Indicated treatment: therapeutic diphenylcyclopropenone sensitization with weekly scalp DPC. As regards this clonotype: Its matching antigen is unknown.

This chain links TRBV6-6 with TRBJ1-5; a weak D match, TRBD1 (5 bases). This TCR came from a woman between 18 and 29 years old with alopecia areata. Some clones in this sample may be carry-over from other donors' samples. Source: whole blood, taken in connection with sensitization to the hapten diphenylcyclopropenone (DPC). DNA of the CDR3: TGTGCCAGCAGTCAGGGAAAGAATCAGCCCCAGCATTTT. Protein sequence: CASSQGKNQPQHF.